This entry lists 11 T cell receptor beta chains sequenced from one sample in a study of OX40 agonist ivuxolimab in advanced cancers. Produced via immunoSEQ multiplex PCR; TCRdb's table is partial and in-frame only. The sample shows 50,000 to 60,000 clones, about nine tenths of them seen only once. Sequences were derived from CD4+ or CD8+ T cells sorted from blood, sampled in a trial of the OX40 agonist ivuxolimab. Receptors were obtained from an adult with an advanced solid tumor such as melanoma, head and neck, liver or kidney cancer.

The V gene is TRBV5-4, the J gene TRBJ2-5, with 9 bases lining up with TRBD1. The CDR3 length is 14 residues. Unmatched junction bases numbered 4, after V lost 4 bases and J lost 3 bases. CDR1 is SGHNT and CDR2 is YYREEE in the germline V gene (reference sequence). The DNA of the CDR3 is TGTGCCAGCAGCGTGAGGACAGGGGAAGAGACCCAGTACTTC. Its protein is CASSVRTGEETQYF.

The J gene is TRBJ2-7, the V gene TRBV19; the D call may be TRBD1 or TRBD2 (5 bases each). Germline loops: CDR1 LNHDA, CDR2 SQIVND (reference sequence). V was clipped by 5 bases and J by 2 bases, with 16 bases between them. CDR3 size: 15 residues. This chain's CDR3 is CASSVEGEIPYEQYF. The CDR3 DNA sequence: TGTGCCAGTAGTGTCGAAGGGGAGATCCCCTACGAGCAGTACTTC.

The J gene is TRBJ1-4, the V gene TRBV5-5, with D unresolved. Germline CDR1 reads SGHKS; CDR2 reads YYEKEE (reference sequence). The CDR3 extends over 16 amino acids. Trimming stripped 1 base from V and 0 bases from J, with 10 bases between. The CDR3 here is CASSLIPDTTNEKLFF. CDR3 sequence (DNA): TGTGCCAGCAGCTTGATACCCGATACAACTAATGAAAAACTGTTTTTT.

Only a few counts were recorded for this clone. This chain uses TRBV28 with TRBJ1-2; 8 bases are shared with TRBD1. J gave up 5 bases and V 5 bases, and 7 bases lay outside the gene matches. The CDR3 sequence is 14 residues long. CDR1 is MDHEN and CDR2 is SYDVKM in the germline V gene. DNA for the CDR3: TGTGCCAGCAGTCCGCGACAGGGGAGGTATGGCTACACCTTC. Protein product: CASSPRQGRYGYTF.

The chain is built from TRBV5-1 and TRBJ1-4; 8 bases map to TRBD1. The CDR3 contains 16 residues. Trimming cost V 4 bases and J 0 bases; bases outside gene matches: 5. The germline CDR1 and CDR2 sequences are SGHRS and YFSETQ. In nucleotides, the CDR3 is TGCGCCAGCAGCGTTGAGACAGGGGCAACTAATGAAAAACTGTTTTTT. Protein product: CASSVETGATNEKLFF.

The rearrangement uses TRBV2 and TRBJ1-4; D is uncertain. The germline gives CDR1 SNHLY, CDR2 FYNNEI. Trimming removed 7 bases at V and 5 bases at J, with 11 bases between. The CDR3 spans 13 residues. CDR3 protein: CASIEESNEKLFF. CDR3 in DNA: TGTGCCAGCATCGAGGAGTCGAATGAAAAACTGTTTTTT. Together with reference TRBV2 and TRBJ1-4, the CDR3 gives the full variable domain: EPEVTQTPSHQVTQMGQEVILRCVPISNHLYFYWYRQILGQKVEFLVSFYNNEISEKSEIFDDQFSVERPDGSNFTLKIRSTKLEDSAMYFCASIEESNEKLFFGSGTQLSVL.

This chain's CDR3 is CASSAAQGTEQFF. The CDR3 DNA follows: TGTGCCAGCAGCGCCGCACAGGGAACTGAGCAGTTCTTC. This chain uses TRBV11-2 with TRBJ2-1, with a weak D call TRBD1 (6 bases). Germline V CDR1 and CDR2: SGHAT, FQNNGV. The V end lost 5 bases, the J end lost 9 bases, and 14 bases lay between the germline ends. The CDR3 loop spans 13 amino acids.

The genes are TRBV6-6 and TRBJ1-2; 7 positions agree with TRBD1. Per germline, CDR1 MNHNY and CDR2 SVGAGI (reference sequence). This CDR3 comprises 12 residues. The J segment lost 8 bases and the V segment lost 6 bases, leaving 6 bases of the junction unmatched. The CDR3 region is CASSPGGGGYTF. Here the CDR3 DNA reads TGTGCCAGCAGCCCAGGGGGAGGAGGCTACACCTTC.

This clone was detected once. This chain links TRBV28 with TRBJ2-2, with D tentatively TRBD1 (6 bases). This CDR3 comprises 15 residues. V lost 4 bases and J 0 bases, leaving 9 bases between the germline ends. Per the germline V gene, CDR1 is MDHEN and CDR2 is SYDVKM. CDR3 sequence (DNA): TGTGCCAGCAGTTCCCGGACAGCGAACACCGGGGAGCTGTTTTTT. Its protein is CASSSRTANTGELFF.

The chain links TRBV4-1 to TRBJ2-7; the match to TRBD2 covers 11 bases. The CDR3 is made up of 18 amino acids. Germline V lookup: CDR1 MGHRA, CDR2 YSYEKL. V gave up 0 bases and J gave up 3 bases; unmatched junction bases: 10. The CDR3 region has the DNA TGCGCCAGCAGCCAAGAAATTAGCGGGAGGGCCGTACGCTACGAGCAGTACTTC. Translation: CASSQEISGRAVRYEQYF.

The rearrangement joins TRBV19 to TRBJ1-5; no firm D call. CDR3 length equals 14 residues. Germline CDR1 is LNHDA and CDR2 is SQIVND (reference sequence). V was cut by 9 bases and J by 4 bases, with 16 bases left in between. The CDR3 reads CASLPISGNQPQHF. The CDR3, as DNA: TGTGCCAGCCTACCTATCTCCGGGAATCAGCCCCAGCATTTT.